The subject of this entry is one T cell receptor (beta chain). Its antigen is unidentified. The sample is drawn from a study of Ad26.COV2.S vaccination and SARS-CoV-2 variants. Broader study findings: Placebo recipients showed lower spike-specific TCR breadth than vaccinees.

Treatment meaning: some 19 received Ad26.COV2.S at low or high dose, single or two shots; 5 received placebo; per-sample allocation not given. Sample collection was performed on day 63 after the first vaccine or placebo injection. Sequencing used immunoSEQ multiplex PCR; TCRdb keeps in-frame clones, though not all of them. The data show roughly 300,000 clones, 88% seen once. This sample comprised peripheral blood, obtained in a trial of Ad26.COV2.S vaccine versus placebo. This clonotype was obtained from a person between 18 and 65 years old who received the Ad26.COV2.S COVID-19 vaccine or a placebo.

The CDR3 DNA sequence: TGTGCCAGCAGCTTGTTAACCCCATCAGGGGCCGGCTACACCTTC. Protein sequence: CASSLLTPSGAGYTF. The chain combines TRBV5-4 with TRBJ1-2, with TRBD1 as a possible D gene (6 bases). V was pared by 1 base and J by 8 bases, with 18 bases between. The CDR3 is 15 residues long. The germline CDR1 and CDR2 sequences are SGHNT and YYREEE (reference sequence).